The clone carrying this T cell receptor beta chain was recorded many times. Antigen: not known. The record originates from a study of regulatory T cells in long-lasting Graves disease. Study-level points and caveats: Favoring TRBV28, TRBJ1-2 and TRBJ2-5 was a feature seen in persistent disease.

The ends lost 7 bases at V and 1 base at J; junction bases unmatched: 9. The CDR3 covers 15 residues. Germline V CDR1 and CDR2: MNHEY, SVGEGT. Time point: newly diagnosed GD, antithyroid drugs for less than 3 months. Making the TCR library involved RNA that had been extracted from PBMCs. iRepertoire HTBI primers and Arm-PCR of CDR3 regions built TCR beta libraries. TCRdb ran MiXCR on the multiplex PCR reads and lists one entry per CDR3 protein. The sample includes some 250,000 distinct CDR3 sequences, 18% of them seen just once. Separately, the same data were catalogued under a study of T cells in Graves' hyperthyroidism and ophthalmopathy.

The chain combines TRBV6-2 or TRBV6-3 with TRBJ1-1; TRBD1 matches at 7 bases. The source was peripheral blood mononuclear cells (PBMCs), collected at new diagnosis, from a patient treated with antithyroid drugs. The TCR was taken from a woman younger than 45 with Graves disease. The CDR3 DNA follows: TGTGCCAGCACCAGGGGGGACAGACAGAACACTGAAGCTTTCTTT. Amino acids: CASTRGDRQNTEAFF.